A selection of T cell receptor beta chains follows, all from one sample in a study of identifying expanded T cells in peripheral blood. This table comes from immunoSEQ multiplex PCR, and its TCRdb copy is limited to in-frame clones, with some not included. This table holds about 100,000 clones, 75% to 90% found once. Sequenced input: blood. These receptors were taken from a person aged 18 to 69 in good health. CDR3s include the opening cysteine and the closing phenylalanine or tryptophan. Fields, in order: V gene, clone size, D gene, J gene, CDR3 protein, CDR3 DNA. A D gene is named only where the DNA matches it firmly. Rows may omit the clone size; those that give it use once, few, many or a size class.

V: TRBV10-3
size: -
D: -
J: TRBJ2-3
CDR3: CAISGETRSTDTQYF
DNA: TGTGCCATCAGTGGCGAGACAAGAAGCACAGATACGCAGTATTTT

V: TRBV5-5
size: -
D: -
J: TRBJ2-7
CDR3: CASSGSAGSYEQYF
DNA: TGTGCCAGCAGCGGAAGTGCGGGTAGCTACGAGCAGTACTTC

V: TRBV4-3
size: -
D: -
J: TRBJ2-5
CDR3: CASSQAIAGAAGTQYF
DNA: TGCGCCAGCAGCCAAGCTATAGCAGGGGCCGCCGGGACCCAGTACTTC

V: TRBV19
size: -
D: -
J: TRBJ1-1
CDR3: CASSLERVGRETTEAFF
DNA: TGTGCCAGTAGTCTGGAGCGGGTGGGCAGGGAGACCACTGAAGCTTTCTTT

V: TRBV13
size: -
D: -
J: TRBJ2-3
CDR3: CASSLRVGLGDTQYF
DNA: TGTGCCAGCAGCTTAAGGGTCGGACTTGGGGATACGCAGTATTTT

V: TRBV7-2
size: -
D: -
J: TRBJ2-5
CDR3: CASSLLGTEETQYF
DNA: TGTGCCAGCAGCTTACTCGGGACGGAAGAGACCCAGTACTTC

V: TRBV7-9
size: -
D: TRBD1
J: TRBJ2-7
CDR3: CASSYRDSTYEQYF
DNA: TGTGCCAGCAGCTACCGGGACAGTACCTACGAGCAGTACTTC

V: TRBV9
size: once
D: -
J: TRBJ1-2
CDR3: CASSHTTVYGYTF
DNA: TGTGCCAGCAGCCACACGACGGTCTATGGCTACACCTTC

V: TRBV13
size: -
D: TRBD2
J: TRBJ2-2
CDR3: CASSLGRLNTGELFF
DNA: TGTGCCAGCAGCCTCGGGAGGCTAAACACCGGGGAGCTGTTTTTT

V: TRBV30
size: -
D: TRBD1
J: TRBJ1-3
CDR3: CAWRSQGAPVGNTIYF
DNA: TGTGCCTGGAGGTCACAGGGGGCCCCGGTAGGAAACACCATATATTTT

V: TRBV7-6
size: once
D: TRBD2
J: TRBJ2-1
CDR3: CASSLGRRGGSPSSYNEQFF
DNA: TGTGCCAGCAGCTTAGGTAGGCGGGGGGGCTCCCCCAGCTCCTACAATGAGCAGTTCTTC

V: TRBV13
size: -
D: TRBD2
J: TRBJ2-1
CDR3: CASSLGGLAGNEQFF
DNA: TGTGCCAGCAGCTTGGGGGGACTAGCGGGCAATGAGCAGTTCTTC

V: TRBV7-9
size: -
D: TRBD2
J: TRBJ2-1
CDR3: CASTGLAVYNEQFF
DNA: TGTGCCAGCACCGGACTAGCGGTATACAATGAGCAGTTCTTC

V: TRBV29-1
size: once
D: -
J: TRBJ2-1
CDR3: CSVAQVNEQFF
DNA: TGCAGCGTCGCACAGGTGAATGAGCAGTTCTTC

V: TRBV7-6
size: once
D: -
J: TRBJ1-6
CDR3: CASSLRPGNYDNSPLHF
DNA: TGTGCCAGCAGCTTGAGGCCGGGAAACTATGATAATTCACCCCTCCACTTT

V: TRBV30
size: -
D: -
J: TRBJ2-3
CDR3: CAWSPRGRSADTQYF
DNA: TGTGCCTGGAGCCCGCGTGGGAGGAGCGCGGATACGCAGTATTTT

V: TRBV7-2
size: -
D: -
J: TRBJ1-6
CDR3: CASAESGGPLHF
DNA: TGTGCCAGCGCCGAGTCGGGGGGCCCCCTCCACTTT

V: TRBV27
size: once
D: TRBD2
J: TRBJ2-1
CDR3: CASSLIARASGGEQFF
DNA: TGTGCCAGCAGTTTAATTGCTCGGGCCTCCGGGGGGGAGCAGTTCTTC

V: TRBV19
size: -
D: -
J: TRBJ2-2
CDR3: CASSNRAIGELFF
DNA: TGTGCCAGTAGTAACAGGGCAATCGGGGAGCTGTTTTTT

V: TRBV4-3
size: -
D: -
J: TRBJ2-1
CDR3: CASSQDTARGVAVADEQFF
DNA: TGCGCCAGCAGCCAAGATACGGCCAGGGGAGTCGCGGTTGCGGATGAGCAGTTCTTC

V: TRBV29-1
size: -
D: -
J: TRBJ1-6
CDR3: CSAVWGNSPLHF
DNA: TGCAGCGCCGTCTGGGGGAATTCACCCCTCCACTTT

V: TRBV10-3
size: -
D: -
J: TRBJ1-4
CDR3: CAISQGNEKLFF
DNA: TGTGCCATCAGTCAGGGGAATGAAAAACTGTTTTTT

V: TRBV6-1
size: -
D: -
J: TRBJ2-7
CDR3: CASRRTDAYEQYF
DNA: TGTGCCAGCAGACGGACAGACGCCTACGAGCAGTACTTC

V: TRBV7-3
size: -
D: -
J: TRBJ1-2
CDR3: CASSPNGQGGYTF
DNA: TGTGCCAGCAGCCCAAACGGTCAGGGGGGCTACACCTTC

V: TRBV11-2
size: -
D: -
J: TRBJ2-7
CDR3: CASSSLQGGSYEQYF
DNA: TGTGCCAGCAGCTCCCTCCAGGGAGGTTCCTACGAGCAGTACTTC

V: TRBV27
size: -
D: -
J: TRBJ2-6
CDR3: CASSYLSGANVLTF
DNA: TGTGCCAGCAGTTATCTCTCTGGGGCCAACGTCCTGACTTTC

V: TRBV4-1
size: -
D: -
J: TRBJ1-1
CDR3: CASSQAGLLNTEAFF
DNA: TGCGCCAGCAGCCAAGCAGGGCTCTTGAACACTGAAGCTTTCTTT

V: TRBV11-2
size: -
D: -
J: TRBJ1-2
CDR3: CASSLDRMGGDGYTF
DNA: TGTGCCAGCAGCTTAGATCGGATGGGAGGAGATGGCTACACCTTC

V: TRBV5-1
size: -
D: TRBD2
J: TRBJ2-3
CDR3: CASSSGLAGGPTDTQYF
DNA: TGCGCCAGCAGCTCCGGACTAGCGGGGGGGCCAACAGATACGCAGTATTTT

V: TRBV9
size: -
D: -
J: TRBJ2-5
CDR3: CASSRVGETQYF
DNA: TGTGCCAGCAGCAGGGTAGGGGAGACCCAGTACTTC

V: TRBV9
size: once
D: TRBD1
J: TRBJ2-5
CDR3: CASSAGTGFETQYF
DNA: TGTGCCAGCAGCGCCGGGACAGGGTTTGAGACCCAGTACTTC

V: TRBV29-1
size: -
D: TRBD1
J: TRBJ1-2
CDR3: CSVWTGREGYTF
DNA: TGCAGCGTTTGGACAGGCCGGGAGGGCTACACCTTC

V: TRBV19
size: -
D: TRBD1
J: TRBJ1-5
CDR3: CASSLMGQVLRNQPQHF
DNA: TGTGCCAGTAGTCTGATGGGACAGGTCCTTCGCAATCAGCCCCAGCATTTT

V: TRBV7-6
size: -
D: -
J: TRBJ1-2
CDR3: CASSAAGIAYGYTF
DNA: TGTGCCAGCAGCGCGGCTGGGATAGCCTATGGCTACACCTTC

V: TRBV7-7
size: -
D: -
J: TRBJ2-1
CDR3: CASSPGGGNEQFF
DNA: TGTGCCAGCAGCCCAGGGGGAGGCAATGAGCAGTTCTTC

V: TRBV30
size: -
D: -
J: TRBJ1-6
CDR3: CAWAQSSYNSPLHF
DNA: TGTGCCTGGGCGCAAAGCTCCTATAATTCACCCCTCCACTTT

V: TRBV7-2
size: -
D: -
J: TRBJ2-7
CDR3: CASRHDSYEQYF
DNA: TGTGCCAGCAGACACGACAGCTACGAGCAGTACTTC

V: TRBV5-4
size: few
D: -
J: TRBJ2-5
CDR3: CASSLQGAGETQYF
DNA: TGTGCCAGCAGCTTGCAAGGGGCCGGGGAGACCCAGTACTTC

V: TRBV5-8
size: -
D: TRBD1
J: TRBJ2-5
CDR3: CASSLQDRANRETQYF
DNA: TGTGCCAGCAGCTTGCAAGACAGGGCCAACCGCGAGACCCAGTACTTC

V: TRBV6-1
size: once
D: -
J: TRBJ1-4
CDR3: CASSEALLGDSYEKLFF
DNA: TGTGCCAGCAGTGAAGCGCTACTCGGAGACAGCTATGAAAAACTGTTTTTT

V: TRBV30
size: -
D: TRBD2
J: TRBJ2-3
CDR3: CAWVRRGGTDTQYF
DNA: TGTGCCTGGGTTAGGCGGGGGGGAACAGATACGCAGTATTTT

V: TRBV9
size: -
D: -
J: TRBJ1-1
CDR3: CASSRNPVISGNTEAFF
DNA: TGTGCCAGCAGCCGTAACCCAGTCATTTCCGGGAACACTGAAGCTTTCTTT

V: TRBV4-3
size: -
D: -
J: TRBJ1-2
CDR3: CASSQNHGDSYYGYTF
DNA: TGCGCCAGCAGCCAAAACCACGGAGACAGCTACTATGGCTACACCTTC

V: TRBV9
size: -
D: -
J: TRBJ1-2
CDR3: CASMSPEYGYTF
DNA: TGTGCCAGCATGAGTCCTGAGTATGGCTACACCTTC

V: TRBV19
size: -
D: -
J: TRBJ1-2
CDR3: CASSVRARRWGYTF
DNA: TGTGCCAGTAGTGTCCGGGCACGTCGCTGGGGCTACACCTTC

V: TRBV29-1
size: few
D: -
J: TRBJ2-3
CDR3: CSVEKGRGTDTQYF
DNA: TGCAGCGTTGAGAAGGGACGTGGCACAGATACGCAGTATTTT

V: TRBV11-3
size: few
D: -
J: TRBJ1-1
CDR3: CASSLDQSGSGVNTEAFF
DNA: TGTGCCAGCAGCTTAGATCAGTCCGGGTCGGGTGTGAACACTGAAGCTTTCTTT

V: TRBV7-2
size: once
D: -
J: TRBJ1-3
CDR3: CASSLVGGAGNTIYF
DNA: TGTGCCAGCAGCTTAGTTGGGGGTGCTGGAAACACCATATATTTT